Listed below are T cell receptor beta chains from one sample, sequenced in a study of Ad26.COV2.S vaccination and SARS-CoV-2 variants. The repertoire was sequenced with immunoSEQ multiplex PCR; TCRdb's copy has only in-frame clones and lacks some. The sample contains some 320,000 clones, roughly 80% of which appear only once. The sample here was peripheral blood, taken in a trial of Ad26.COV2.S vaccine versus placebo. The receptors shown here come from a person between 18 and 60 years old who received the Ad26.COV2.S COVID-19 vaccine or a placebo. The CDR3 runs from the conserved cysteine through the conserved F or W. A D gene is named only where the DNA matches it firmly. Size is omitted from some rows. Given values are once, few, many or a class for expanded clones.

j_call d_call clone_size v_call cdr3_nt cdr3_aa
TRBJ2-3 TRBD1 . TRBV9 TGTGCCAGCAGCGCTTTTCCGGGACAGGCAAATTTT CASSAFPGQANF
TRBJ2-5 . . TRBV6-5 TGTGCCAGCAGCACAAGGGGAGAGACCCAGTACTTC CASSTRGETQYF
TRBJ2-7 . few TRBV3-1/TRBV3-2 TGTGCCAGCAGCCAAGAGGGCTTGACGCTCGAGCAGTACTTC CASSQEGLTLEQYF
TRBJ1-1 . once TRBV19 TGTGCCAGTAGTAGGTCCCGGTTAAACACTGAAGCTTTCTTT CASSRSRLNTEAFF
TRBJ1-1 . few TRBV9 TGTGCCAGCAGCGTATCAGGGATGAACACTGAAGCTTTCTTT CASSVSGMNTEAFF
TRBJ2-7 . . TRBV3-1/TRBV3-2 TGTGCCAGCAGCCAAGATCCAGGAGGGGAGCAGTACTTC CASSQDPGGEQYF
TRBJ1-2 . few TRBV7-9 TGTGCCAGCAGCTTTCAAGACTATGGCTACACCTTC CASSFQDYGYTF
TRBJ1-5 . once TRBV25-1 TGTGCCAGTTCCTACGGGGCCGATAGCAATCAGCCCCAGCATTTT CASSYGADSNQPQHF
TRBJ1-1 . . TRBV14 TGTGCCAGCAGCCAAGGTCGAATAGCAACTGAAGCTTTCTTT CASSQGRIATEAFF
TRBJ2-3 TRBD2 . TRBV7-6 TGTGCCAGCAGCTTATTACTAGCGGGGACCACAGATACGCAGTATTTT CASSLLLAGTTDTQYF
TRBJ1-5 . . TRBV4-1 TGCGCCAGCAGCCATTGGGGGGTGGGCGATCAGCCCCAGCATTTT CASSHWGVGDQPQHF
TRBJ2-3 . few TRBV9 TGTGCCAGCAGCGTTGGGGGGCGCCCCGAATTTAGCACAGATACGCAGTATTTT CASSVGGRPEFSTDTQYF
TRBJ2-2 . . TRBV18 TGTGCCAGCTCACCACAGGGGGCCGGGGAGCTGTTTTTT CASSPQGAGELFF
TRBJ2-2 . . TRBV7-9 TGTGCCAGCTTGAGGTCGGACACCGGGGAGCTGTTTTTT CASLRSDTGELFF
TRBJ2-3 . . TRBV11-2 TGTGCCAGCAGCTTAGGGGGGGTCCCTTTGCAGTATTTT CASSLGGVPLQYF
TRBJ2-2 . . TRBV3-1/TRBV3-2 TGTGCCAGCAGTCCCCGGGACGGCTGGACTGGGGAGCTGTTTTTT CASSPRDGWTGELFF
TRBJ2-5 . . TRBV20-1 TGCAGTGCTAGTCTACGAGAGACCCAGTACTTC CSASLRETQYF
TRBJ1-3 . few TRBV9 TGTGCCAGCAGCGTAGTCCCGGGAGGAAACACCATATATTTT CASSVVPGGNTIYF
TRBJ2-5 . . TRBV19 TGTGCCAGCGGCCCGGGCAGGGCTAAGTACCAAGAGACCCAGTACTTC CASGPGRAKYQETQYF
TRBJ1-2 . few TRBV10-1 TGCGCCAGCAGCCCTACTGGTCAGGGTCATGGCTACACCTTC CASSPTGQGHGYTF
TRBJ2-5 . . TRBV12-3/TRBV12-4 TGTGCCAGCAGCCTGGTTGGGAGAGAGACCCAGTACTTC CASSLVGRETQYF
TRBJ1-4 . . TRBV19 TGTGCCAGTAGTATAGATGCAGGGGTCAAACTGTTTTTT CASSIDAGVKLFF
TRBJ2-7 . . TRBV5-6 TGTGCCAGCAGCTTGACAGCTAGCTTTGGGTACGAGCAGTACTTC CASSLTASFGYEQYF
TRBJ2-5 . few TRBV2 TGTGCCAGCAGTGAAGCAGAGACCCAGTACTTC CASSEAETQYF
TRBJ2-5 . . TRBV18 TGTGCCAGCTCACCTCAGAAGACCCAGTACTTC CASSPQKTQYF
TRBJ1-2 . . TRBV29-1 TGCAGCGTTGTGGGAGACGACGGAGAGTATGGCTACACCTTC CSVVGDDGEYGYTF
TRBJ2-1 TRBD1 . TRBV19 TGTGCCAGTAGTTTAGGACAGGCCCGTGTCGATGAGCAGTTCTTC CASSLGQARVDEQFF
TRBJ1-6 TRBD1 . TRBV19 TGTGCCAGTACCGCGGACAGGGCGGATAATTCACCCCTCCACTTT CASTADRADNSPLHF
TRBJ2-3 . once TRBV11-1 TGTGCCAGCAGCTCATTCGGAGATACGCAGTATTTT CASSSFGDTQYF
TRBJ2-3 TRBD2 . TRBV5-1 TGCGCCAGCACCAGGTTGACTAGCGGGGGGGCGGATACGCAGTATTTT CASTRLTSGGADTQYF
TRBJ2-7 . . TRBV5-1 TGCGCCAGCAGCTTCCGGACAGCGGGGAGCTACGAGCAGTACTTC CASSFRTAGSYEQYF
TRBJ1-1 . . TRBV11-1 TGTGCCAGCAGCTTAGGTTGGGGTAATGAAGAAGCTTTCTTT CASSLGWGNEEAFF
TRBJ1-5 . . TRBV6-5 TGTGCTGCAGGGAGTTACAATCAGCCCCAGCATTTT CAAGSYNQPQHF
TRBJ2-3 TRBD1 . TRBV7-3 TGTGCCAGCAGCTCCGGACAGGGTGGTAGCACAGATACGCAGTATTTT CASSSGQGGSTDTQYF
TRBJ2-7 TRBD2 . TRBV27 TGTGCCAGCAGGCAAGGGACTAGCGGGGGTTACTCCTACGAGCAGTACTTC CASRQGTSGGYSYEQYF
TRBJ1-4 . few TRBV6-5 TGTGCCAGCACCGAAAATGAAAAACTGTTTTTT CASTENEKLFF